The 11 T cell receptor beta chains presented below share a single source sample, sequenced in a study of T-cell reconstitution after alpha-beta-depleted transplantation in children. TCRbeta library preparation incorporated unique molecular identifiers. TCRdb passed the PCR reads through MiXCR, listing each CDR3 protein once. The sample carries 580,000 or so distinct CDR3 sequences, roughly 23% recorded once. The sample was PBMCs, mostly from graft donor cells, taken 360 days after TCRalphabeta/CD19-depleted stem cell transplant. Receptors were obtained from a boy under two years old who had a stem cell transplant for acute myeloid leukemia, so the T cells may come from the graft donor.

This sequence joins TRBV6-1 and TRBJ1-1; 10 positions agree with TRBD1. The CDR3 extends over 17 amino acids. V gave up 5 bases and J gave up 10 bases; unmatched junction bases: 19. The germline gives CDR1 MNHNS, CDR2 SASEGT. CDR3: CASSPSRDRGHMSGAFF. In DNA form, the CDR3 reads TGTGCCAGCAGTCCATCCCGGGACAGGGGACACATGAGTGGAGCTTTCTTT.

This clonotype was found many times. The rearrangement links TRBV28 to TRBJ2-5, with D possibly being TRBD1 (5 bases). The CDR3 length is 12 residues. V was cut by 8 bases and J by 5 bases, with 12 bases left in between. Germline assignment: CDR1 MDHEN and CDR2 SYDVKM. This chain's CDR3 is CASEPRVETQYF. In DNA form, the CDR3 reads TGTGCCAGCGAGCCCAGGGTGGAGACCCAGTACTTC.

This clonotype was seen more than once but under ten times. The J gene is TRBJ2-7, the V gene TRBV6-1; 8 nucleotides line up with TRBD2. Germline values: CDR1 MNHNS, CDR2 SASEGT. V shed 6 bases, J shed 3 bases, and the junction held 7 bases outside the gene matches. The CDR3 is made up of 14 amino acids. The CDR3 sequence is CASRVSGDRYEQYF. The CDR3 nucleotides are TGTGCCAGCAGGGTTAGCGGGGACCGCTACGAGCAGTACTTC.

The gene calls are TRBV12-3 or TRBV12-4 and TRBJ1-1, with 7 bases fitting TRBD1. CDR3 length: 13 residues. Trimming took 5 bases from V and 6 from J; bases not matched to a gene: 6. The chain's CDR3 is CASSPTGSPEAFF. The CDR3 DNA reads TGTGCCAGCAGTCCGACAGGGAGCCCTGAAGCTTTCTTT.

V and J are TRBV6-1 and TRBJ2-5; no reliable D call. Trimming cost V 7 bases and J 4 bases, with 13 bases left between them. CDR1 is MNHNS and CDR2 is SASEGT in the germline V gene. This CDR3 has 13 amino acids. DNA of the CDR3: TGTGCCAGCACCCAGGCCGGGTTAGAGACCCAGTACTTC. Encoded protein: CASTQAGLETQYF.

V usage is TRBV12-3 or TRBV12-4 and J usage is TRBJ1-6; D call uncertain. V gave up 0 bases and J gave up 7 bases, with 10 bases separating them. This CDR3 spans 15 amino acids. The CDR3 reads CASSLARGGNSPLHF. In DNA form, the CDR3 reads TGTGCCAGCAGTTTAGCGCGGGGAGGGAATTCACCCCTCCACTTT.

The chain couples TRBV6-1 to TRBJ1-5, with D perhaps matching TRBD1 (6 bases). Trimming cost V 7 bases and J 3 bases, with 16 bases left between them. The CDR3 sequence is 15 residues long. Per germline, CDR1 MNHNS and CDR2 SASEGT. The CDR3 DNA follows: TGTGCCAGCACCTCGGGGGGGCGTCACAATCAGCCCCAGCATTTT. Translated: CASTSGGRHNQPQHF.

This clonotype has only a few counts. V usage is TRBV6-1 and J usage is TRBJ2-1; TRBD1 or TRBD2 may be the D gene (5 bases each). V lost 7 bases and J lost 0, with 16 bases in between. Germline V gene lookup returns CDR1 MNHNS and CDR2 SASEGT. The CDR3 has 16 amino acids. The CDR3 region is CASIGFLGVSYNEQFF. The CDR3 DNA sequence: TGTGCCAGCATCGGCTTCCTGGGGGTCTCCTACAATGAGCAGTTCTTC.

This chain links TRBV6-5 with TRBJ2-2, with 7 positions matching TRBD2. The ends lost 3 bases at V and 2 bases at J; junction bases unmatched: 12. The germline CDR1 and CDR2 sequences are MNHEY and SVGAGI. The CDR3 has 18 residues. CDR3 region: CASSYALGSGQNTGELFF. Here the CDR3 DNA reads TGTGCCAGCAGTTATGCCCTCGGTAGCGGGCAAAACACCGGGGAGCTGTTTTTT.

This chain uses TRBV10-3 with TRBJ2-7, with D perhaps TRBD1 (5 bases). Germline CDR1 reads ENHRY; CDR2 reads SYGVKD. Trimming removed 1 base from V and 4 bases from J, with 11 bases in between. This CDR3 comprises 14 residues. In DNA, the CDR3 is TGTGCCATCAGTGAGTTTGCAGGGATGTACGAGCAGTACGTC. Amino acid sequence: CAISEFAGMYEQYV.

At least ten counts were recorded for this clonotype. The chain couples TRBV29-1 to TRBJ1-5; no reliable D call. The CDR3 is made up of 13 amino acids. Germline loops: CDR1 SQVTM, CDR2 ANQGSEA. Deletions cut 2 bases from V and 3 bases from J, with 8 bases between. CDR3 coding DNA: TGCAGCGTTGAATCGGGGTACAATCAGCCCCAGCATTTT. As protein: CSVESGYNQPQHF.